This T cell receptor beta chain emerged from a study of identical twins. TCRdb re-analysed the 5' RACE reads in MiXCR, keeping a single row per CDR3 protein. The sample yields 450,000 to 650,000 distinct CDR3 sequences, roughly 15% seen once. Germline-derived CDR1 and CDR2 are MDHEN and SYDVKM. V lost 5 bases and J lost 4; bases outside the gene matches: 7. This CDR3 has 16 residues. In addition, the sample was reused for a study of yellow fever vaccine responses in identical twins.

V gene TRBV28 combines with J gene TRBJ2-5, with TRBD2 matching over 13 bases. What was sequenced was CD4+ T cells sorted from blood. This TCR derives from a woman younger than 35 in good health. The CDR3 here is CASSGTSGIIAETQYF. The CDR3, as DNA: TGTGCCAGCAGTGGGACTAGCGGGATTATAGCAGAGACCCAGTACTTC.